This T cell receptor (beta chain) was sequenced in a study of CD8 T cells in Susac syndrome. Findings and caveats of the study: About 5 Susac-specific public clones appeared in CD8+ TEMRA repertoires, and sixteen in total CD8+ repertoires.

The RNA input was roughly 0.5 to 1 ug, and it was reverse transcribed with random hexamers. Across 54 Vbeta and 13 Jbeta, TCR beta CDR3 was amplified with immunoSEQ multiplex PCR. Each CDR3 protein is one row after TCRdb ran MiXCR on the immunoSEQ multiplex PCR reads. The sample lists about 120,000 distinct CDR3 sequences, around 94% seen once, with less than 0.3% in the top ten. In regard to this clonotype: Its specificity is unknown.

TCR beta sequencing was performed on blood CD8+ and CD4+ T cells. TEMRA cells were enriched by FACS, while CD8+ and CD4+ T cells were obtained through a negative isolation that was performed magnetically. V was pared by 2 bases and J by 5 bases, with 10 bases between. This CDR3 spans 14 amino acids. Germline lookup yields CDR1 SGHTA and CDR2 FQGTGA. Sequencing was done on a sample of CD8+ T cells from PBMCs. The clonotype was recovered from a human donor with Susac syndrome. The chain has TRBV7-3 and TRBJ2-1; the D gene is possibly TRBD2 (6 bases). This chain's CDR3 is CASSLLGGNNEQFF. Written as DNA, the CDR3 is TGTGCCAGCAGCTTACTCGGGGGTAACAATGAGCAGTTCTTC.